The rows below give T cell receptor beta chains drawn from one sample of a study of blood T cell repertoires in COVID-19. Produced via immunoSEQ multiplex PCR; TCRdb's table is partial and in-frame only. Of about 280,000 clones listed, 88% are singletons. Source material: peripheral blood. The receptors shown here come from a man between 18 and 35 years old with active or convalescent COVID-19. CDR3s leave out the opening cysteine and the closing phenylalanine or tryptophan. Rows may omit the clone size; those that give it use once, few, many or a size class.

v_gene: TRBV5-4
abundance: NA
j_gene: TRBJ2-3
CDR3aa: ASSPDLLAGEWDTQY

v_gene: TRBV4-2
abundance: NA
j_gene: TRBJ2-1
CDR3aa: ASSQGSTAEQF

v_gene: TRBV7-9
abundance: NA
j_gene: TRBJ2-7
CDR3aa: ASSLGLPSHEQY

v_gene: TRBV27
abundance: NA
j_gene: TRBJ2-3
CDR3aa: ASSLSLAGGRSTDTQY

v_gene: TRBV6-1
abundance: NA
j_gene: TRBJ1-1
CDR3aa: ASSASGQSKRNTEAF

v_gene: TRBV27
abundance: NA
j_gene: TRBJ1-5
CDR3aa: ASSSQTGGNQPQH

v_gene: TRBV12-3/TRBV12-4
abundance: NA
j_gene: TRBJ1-2
CDR3aa: ASGTGGRAYT

v_gene: TRBV6-5
abundance: NA
j_gene: TRBJ1-2
CDR3aa: ASSGLRDGYT

v_gene: TRBV19
abundance: NA
j_gene: TRBJ2-1
CDR3aa: ASSSKGQGAGNEQF

v_gene: TRBV9
abundance: NA
j_gene: TRBJ1-6
CDR3aa: ASSVFSYVAGDSPLH

v_gene: TRBV5-8
abundance: many
j_gene: TRBJ2-3
CDR3aa: ASSADRSTDTQY

v_gene: TRBV14
abundance: NA
j_gene: TRBJ2-7
CDR3aa: ASSQDYGTVYEQY

v_gene: TRBV5-6
abundance: NA
j_gene: TRBJ2-2
CDR3aa: ATGTGISGELF

v_gene: TRBV7-8
abundance: NA
j_gene: TRBJ1-4
CDR3aa: ASSSPGGTNEKLF

v_gene: TRBV6-5
abundance: NA
j_gene: TRBJ1-2
CDR3aa: ASSYTQGTPVELIS

v_gene: TRBV19
abundance: NA
j_gene: TRBJ1-5
CDR3aa: ASSIDPRRGQPQH

v_gene: TRBV7-9
abundance: NA
j_gene: TRBJ1-1
CDR3aa: ASSLGGGLNTEAF

v_gene: TRBV29-1
abundance: NA
j_gene: TRBJ1-2
CDR3aa: SVEEGQYYGYT

v_gene: TRBV6-5
abundance: NA
j_gene: TRBJ1-2
CDR3aa: ASSPAGTGGFGYT

v_gene: TRBV5-1
abundance: NA
j_gene: TRBJ2-7
CDR3aa: ASSKDSYEQY

v_gene: TRBV15
abundance: NA
j_gene: TRBJ1-6
CDR3aa: ATRRDRGVNSPLH

v_gene: TRBV19
abundance: NA
j_gene: TRBJ2-7
CDR3aa: ASTPRAGYEQY

v_gene: TRBV29-1
abundance: NA
j_gene: TRBJ2-3
CDR3aa: SALRGDTDTQY

v_gene: TRBV9
abundance: NA
j_gene: TRBJ2-5
CDR3aa: ASSAPAGGAEKTQY

v_gene: TRBV11-2
abundance: NA
j_gene: TRBJ1-2
CDR3aa: ASGPGVTGDPYT

v_gene: TRBV6-2/TRBV6-3
abundance: NA
j_gene: TRBJ2-1
CDR3aa: ASSTGRSYNEQF

v_gene: TRBV11-2
abundance: NA
j_gene: TRBJ2-2
CDR3aa: ASSPGLAGPGGAGELF

v_gene: TRBV5-1
abundance: NA
j_gene: TRBJ1-1
CDR3aa: ASSLAPGGTDHEAF

v_gene: TRBV2
abundance: NA
j_gene: TRBJ2-3
CDR3aa: ASRSGSTDTQY

v_gene: TRBV19
abundance: NA
j_gene: TRBJ1-2
CDR3aa: ASSPGTGAGYGYT

v_gene: TRBV12-5
abundance: NA
j_gene: TRBJ2-1
CDR3aa: ASGLVLGQVSYNEQF

v_gene: TRBV4-1
abundance: NA
j_gene: TRBJ2-7
CDR3aa: ASSTGTEGFEQY

v_gene: TRBV30
abundance: NA
j_gene: TRBJ1-4
CDR3aa: AWKRVSGEKLF

v_gene: TRBV7-2
abundance: NA
j_gene: TRBJ2-7
CDR3aa: ASSLDWEGIYEQY

v_gene: TRBV4-3
abundance: NA
j_gene: TRBJ1-2
CDR3aa: ASSQETGENYGYT

v_gene: TRBV15
abundance: NA
j_gene: TRBJ1-5
CDR3aa: ATREEGNQPQH

v_gene: TRBV18
abundance: NA
j_gene: TRBJ1-5
CDR3aa: ASSRTGTNQPQH

v_gene: TRBV5-1
abundance: NA
j_gene: TRBJ1-2
CDR3aa: ASSSGTGGWYGYT

v_gene: TRBV6-6
abundance: NA
j_gene: TRBJ1-3
CDR3aa: ASSYEGQGVNTIY

v_gene: TRBV4-2
abundance: NA
j_gene: TRBJ1-2
CDR3aa: ASSHRTGKDGYT

v_gene: TRBV18
abundance: NA
j_gene: TRBJ1-1
CDR3aa: ASSPAFQGLEAF

v_gene: TRBV27
abundance: NA
j_gene: TRBJ2-3
CDR3aa: ASSGRGGLNTQY

v_gene: TRBV6-5
abundance: NA
j_gene: TRBJ1-1
CDR3aa: ASSNEEEAF

v_gene: TRBV18
abundance: NA
j_gene: TRBJ1-1
CDR3aa: ASSPTEGTEAF

v_gene: TRBV19
abundance: NA
j_gene: TRBJ2-3
CDR3aa: ASSLAGSTDTQY

v_gene: TRBV2
abundance: NA
j_gene: TRBJ1-4
CDR3aa: ANRAATNEKLF

v_gene: TRBV5-4
abundance: NA
j_gene: TRBJ2-3
CDR3aa: ASSLGVRRGAADTQY

v_gene: TRBV6-6
abundance: NA
j_gene: TRBJ1-1
CDR3aa: ASSKTGAGTEAF

v_gene: TRBV7-6
abundance: medium-sized
j_gene: TRBJ2-1
CDR3aa: ASSSGREQF

v_gene: TRBV29-1
abundance: NA
j_gene: TRBJ1-1
CDR3aa: SVETGTEAF

v_gene: TRBV18
abundance: NA
j_gene: TRBJ2-1
CDR3aa: ASSPVLREQF

v_gene: TRBV6-5
abundance: NA
j_gene: TRBJ1-6
CDR3aa: ATSQGVNSPLH

v_gene: TRBV13
abundance: NA
j_gene: TRBJ2-5
CDR3aa: ASSSQNLTAVLKVGTQY

v_gene: TRBV29-1
abundance: few
j_gene: TRBJ1-2
CDR3aa: SVTLGGNSGYT